The 13 T cell receptor beta chains in this list originate from one sample, sequenced in a study of blood T cell repertoires in COVID-19. Assay used: immunoSEQ multiplex PCR; TCRdb lists only in-frame clones, some missing. The sample has 270,000 or so clones, approximately 90% seen once. Sequenced material: peripheral blood. The receptor source for this set is a man aged 35 to 55 with acute or convalescent COVID-19.

The chain links TRBV6-5 to TRBJ1-5, with a tentative D call TRBD1 (5 bases). Germline CDR1 reads MNHEY; CDR2 reads SVGAGI. The CDR3 runs 14 residues. V gave up 7 bases and J gave up 7 bases, with 17 bases separating them. This chain's CDR3 is CASTRGRAAQPQHF. CDR3 sequence (DNA): TGTGCCAGCACAAGGGGCAGGGCCGCACAGCCCCAGCATTTT.

This rearrangement joins TRBV19 to TRBJ1-1; no clear D. The CDR3 loop spans 11 amino acids. With 5 bases removed from V and 7 bases from J, the gap between germline ends came to 8 bases. CDR1 is LNHDA, CDR2 SQIVND, per germline (reference sequence). This chain's CDR3 is CASSLRFEAFF. The CDR3 DNA follows: TGTGCCAGTAGTTTGAGGTTTGAAGCTTTCTTT. The whole variable domain, remainder taken from reference TRBV19 and TRBJ1-1, is DGGITQSPKYLFRKEGQNVTLSCEQNLNHDAMYWYRQDPGQGLRLIYYSQIVNDFQKGDIAEGYSVSREKKESFPLTVTSAQKNPTAFYLCASSLRFEAFFGQGTRLTVV.

The CDR3 is CASSFSQGTEAFF. Written as DNA, the CDR3 is TGTGCCAGCAGCTTTTCTCAGGGAACTGAAGCTTTCTTT. The chain combines TRBV11-2 with TRBJ1-1; the D gene is possibly TRBD1 (5 bases). V lost 3 bases and J 5 bases, leaving 10 bases between the germline ends. Germline loops: CDR1 SGHAT, CDR2 FQNNGV. The CDR3 extends over 13 amino acids.

The V gene is TRBV5-1, the J gene TRBJ2-1; tentative D call: TRBD2 (6 bases). In germline, CDR1 is SGHRS, CDR2 YFSETQ. Trimming shortened V by 4 bases and J by 6 bases, and 17 bases separated the two germline ends. The CDR3 has 15 residues. The CDR3 DNA is TGCGCCAGCAGCCCCCAGCAGGCCGGGGGCAATGAGCAGTTCTTC. This sequence encodes CASSPQQAGGNEQFF.

Remarks on this clone: Within the sample, other DNA sequences also encode this same CDR3. The chain uses TRBV19 and TRBJ2-7; TRBD1 agrees at 10 bases. Germline V gene data show CDR1 as LNHDA and CDR2 as SQIVND (reference sequence). V shed 1 base and J 5 bases; nucleotides not matched to a gene: 2. The CDR3 consists of 14 residues. This CDR3 reads CASSIGQGANEQYF. The CDR3 DNA is TGTGCCAGTAGTATAGGACAGGGGGCAAACGAGCAGTACTTC.

V usage is TRBV5-4 and J usage is TRBJ2-7; maybe TRBD2 (6 bases). Trimming stripped 2 bases from V and 1 base from J, with 7 bases between. The length of the CDR3 is 13 residues. From germline, CDR1 is SGHNT and CDR2 YYREEE (reference sequence). CDR3 amino acids: CASSLRGSYEQYF. CDR3 bases: TGTGCCAGCAGCTTACGGGGGTCCTACGAGCAGTACTTC.

V and J are TRBV18 and TRBJ2-7; D is perhaps TRBD1 (6 bases). Germline CDR1 reads KGHSH; CDR2 reads LQKENI. There are 16 residues in the CDR3. Trimming removed 2 bases at V and 3 bases at J, with 17 bases between. In nucleotides, the CDR3 is TGTGCCAGCTCACCATACCACACGAGACAGGACTACGAGCAGTACTTC. Translation: CASSPYHTRQDYEQYF.

The J gene is TRBJ2-2, the V gene TRBV18, with D possibly matching TRBD2 (5 bases). The CDR3 runs 14 residues. The germline V gene encodes CDR1 KGHSH and CDR2 LQKENI. Trimming took 3 bases from V and 4 from J, leaving 9 bases between them. The CDR3 loop reads CASSPGGSTGELFF. In nucleotides, the CDR3 is TGTGCCAGCTCACCTGGAGGATCCACCGGGGAGCTGTTTTTT.

The chain uses TRBV15 and TRBJ2-1; 7 bases are shared with TRBD2. The germline V gene encodes CDR1 LNHNV and CDR2 YYDKDF (reference sequence). The CDR3 consists of 16 residues. V was clipped by 8 bases and J by 0 bases; unmatched bases: 10. CDR3 sequence: CATGKSGASSYNEQFF. The CDR3, as DNA: TGTGCCACCGGTAAAAGCGGGGCTAGCTCCTACAATGAGCAGTTCTTC.

The chain is built from TRBV7-9 and TRBJ1-1, with a tentative D call TRBD1 (6 bases). This CDR3 is built from 14 residues. The germline V gene has CDR1 SEHNR and CDR2 FQNEAQ (reference sequence). V dropped 1 base and J dropped 2 bases, with 8 bases sitting between them. CDR3 protein: CASSLGQANTEAFF. Here the CDR3 DNA reads TGTGCCAGCAGCTTAGGACAGGCAAACACTGAAGCTTTCTTT.

Only one count was recorded for this clone. The rearrangement joins TRBV2 to TRBJ2-3; D is possibly TRBD1 (6 bases). Between the trimmed V and J ends, which lost 5 bases and 0 bases, there was a span of 12 bases. Germline assignment: CDR1 SNHLY and CDR2 FYNNEI. This CDR3 contains 15 residues. The CDR3 sequence: CASSLQGVSTDTQYF. The CDR3 nucleotides are TGTGCCAGCAGTCTACAGGGCGTTAGCACAGATACGCAGTATTTT.

The rearrangement links TRBV29-1 to TRBJ1-2, with 7 bases identical to TRBD1. Germline CDR1 is SQVTM and CDR2 is ANQGSEA. V lost 6 bases and J lost 5; bases outside the gene matches: 9. This CDR3 is 13 amino acids long. The CDR3 is CSVTTGARYGYTF. The CDR3 region has the DNA TGCAGCGTGACCACAGGGGCTCGATATGGCTACACCTTC.

The V call is TRBV2, the J call TRBJ1-5, with 7 bases fitting TRBD1. CDR3 size: 15 residues. Germline lookup yields CDR1 SNHLY and CDR2 FYNNEI. J lost 9 bases, V lost 3 bases, and 11 bases had no gene match. Here the CDR3 reads CASSEQGGQGGPQHF. In DNA form, the CDR3 reads TGTGCCAGCAGTGAGCAAGGGGGCCAGGGGGGGCCCCAGCATTTT.